Listed below are T cell receptor beta chains from one sample, sequenced in a study of CD8 T cells in ankylosing spondylitis. TCRdb reanalysed the 5' RACE reads using MiXCR and keeps one entry per CDR3 protein. The top ten clones hold roughly 8% of a sample with some 290,000 distinct CDR3 sequences, roughly 20% of them seen once. The sequenced sample consisted of blood, either unsorted or a sorted T cell fraction (not recorded which). The receptors here all came from a male donor with ankylosing spondylitis or in good health (not recorded which). CDR3s include the opening cysteine and the closing phenylalanine or tryptophan. Fields, in order: J gene, D gene, V gene, CDR3 protein. A D gene is named only where the DNA matches it firmly.

j_gene: TRBJ1-1
d_gene: .
v_gene: TRBV6-1
CDR3aa: CASSGGLQVAEAFF

j_gene: TRBJ1-1
d_gene: TRBD1
v_gene: TRBV6-6
CDR3aa: CATSPGGAEAFF

j_gene: TRBJ2-3
d_gene: TRBD2
v_gene: TRBV12-5
CDR3aa: CASGGGRAYTQYF

j_gene: TRBJ2-3
d_gene: TRBD2
v_gene: TRBV25-1
CDR3aa: CASSGLGSGRGDTQYF

j_gene: TRBJ2-5
d_gene: TRBD2
v_gene: TRBV3-1
CDR3aa: CASSLDGRAEETQYF

j_gene: TRBJ2-1
d_gene: .
v_gene: TRBV4-1
CDR3aa: CASSSRLSSYNEQFF

j_gene: TRBJ2-1
d_gene: TRBD2
v_gene: TRBV5-1
CDR3aa: CASSLSGGGHNEQFF

j_gene: TRBJ2-2
d_gene: .
v_gene: TRBV5-1
CDR3aa: CASIRDGHTGELFF

j_gene: TRBJ2-5
d_gene: .
v_gene: TRBV29-1
CDR3aa: CSALAGNQETQYF

j_gene: TRBJ1-5
d_gene: .
v_gene: TRBV5-1
CDR3aa: CASQEDGGNQPQHF

j_gene: TRBJ1-2
d_gene: TRBD1
v_gene: TRBV28
CDR3aa: CASSQGADYGYTF

j_gene: TRBJ2-3
d_gene: .
v_gene: TRBV5-1
CDR3aa: CASSRLGYTDTQYF

j_gene: TRBJ2-1
d_gene: TRBD2
v_gene: TRBV20-1
CDR3aa: CCARPSGRGSYNEQFF

j_gene: TRBJ2-1
d_gene: .
v_gene: TRBV4-1
CDR3aa: CASSQEVTLYNEQFF

j_gene: TRBJ2-3
d_gene: TRBD2
v_gene: TRBV7-3
CDR3aa: CASSLIAGDTDTQYF

j_gene: TRBJ2-1
d_gene: .
v_gene: TRBV24-1
CDR3aa: CATSDSLTEGYNEQFF

j_gene: TRBJ1-3
d_gene: TRBD1
v_gene: TRBV7-9
CDR3aa: CASSKDREYSGNTIYF

j_gene: TRBJ1-1
d_gene: .
v_gene: TRBV30
CDR3aa: CAWSGQRNTEAFF

j_gene: TRBJ2-1
d_gene: TRBD2
v_gene: TRBV20-1
CDR3aa: CSARVPRMGRAANEQFF

j_gene: TRBJ2-5
d_gene: .
v_gene: TRBV27
CDR3aa: CASSLGRKETQYF

j_gene: TRBJ1-1
d_gene: .
v_gene: TRBV12-3/TRBV12-4
CDR3aa: CASRRTLNTEAFF

j_gene: TRBJ1-6
d_gene: .
v_gene: TRBV15
CDR3aa: CATSREADRSPLHF

j_gene: TRBJ2-3
d_gene: TRBD2
v_gene: TRBV12-3/TRBV12-4
CDR3aa: CASRIAGGSTDTQYF

j_gene: TRBJ2-4
d_gene: TRBD1
v_gene: TRBV6-1
CDR3aa: CASSRQGFQNIQYF

j_gene: TRBJ1-5
d_gene: .
v_gene: TRBV20-1
CDR3aa: CSASQRTVDQPQHF

j_gene: TRBJ2-3
d_gene: .
v_gene: TRBV19
CDR3aa: CASRLGHFPDTQYF

j_gene: TRBJ1-2
d_gene: TRBD1
v_gene: TRBV20-1
CDR3aa: CSAFKTGGYYGYTF

j_gene: TRBJ2-2
d_gene: .
v_gene: TRBV11-2
CDR3aa: CASSARRSGELFF

j_gene: TRBJ2-5
d_gene: .
v_gene: TRBV14
CDR3aa: CASSPRQSGETQYF

j_gene: TRBJ1-5
d_gene: .
v_gene: TRBV12-3/TRBV12-4
CDR3aa: CASSSGQNQPQHF

j_gene: TRBJ2-3
d_gene: .
v_gene: TRBV11-2
CDR3aa: CASSFISGGGTDTQYF

j_gene: TRBJ1-5
d_gene: TRBD1
v_gene: TRBV12-3/TRBV12-4
CDR3aa: CASSRDRDQPQHF

j_gene: TRBJ1-1
d_gene: .
v_gene: TRBV5-1
CDR3aa: CASSPDGQRNTEAFF

j_gene: TRBJ2-2
d_gene: .
v_gene: TRBV10-3
CDR3aa: CATTPPSPGELFF

j_gene: TRBJ2-1
d_gene: .
v_gene: TRBV20-1
CDR3aa: CSAGRGYNEQFF